The next 10 T cell receptor beta chains were all read from a single sample in a study of T cell responses to AZD1222 COVID-19 vaccine. Data came from immunoSEQ multiplex PCR; TCRdb stores just in-frame clones and leaves some out. The sample has 99,000 or so clones, 88% seen once. Sequenced material: peripheral blood, taken on day 0 of AZD1222 vaccination. The receptor source for this set is an adult in good health.

The V gene is TRBV5-8, the J gene TRBJ1-2; D call uncertain. Trimming removed 2 bases from V and 8 bases from J, with 13 bases in between. Per germline, CDR1 SGHTS and CDR2 YDEGEE. CDR3 length: 13 residues. CDR3 nucleotide sequence: TGTGCCAGCAGCTTTGGACCGCTTGAGGGCTACACCTTC. Protein product: CASSFGPLEGYTF.

The J gene is TRBJ1-1, the V gene TRBV30; D possibly corresponds to TRBD1 (5 bases). The CDR3 has 14 residues. Looked up from germline, CDR1 is GTSNPN and CDR2 is SVGIG (reference sequence). V was clipped by 3 bases and J by 5 bases, with 16 bases between them. CDR3 nucleotides: TGTGCCTGGAGCTGGGGGAGGGGAGTGACTGAAGCTTTCTTT. This codes for CAWSWGRGVTEAFF.

This clone was observed a handful of times. DNA of the CDR3: TGTGCCATCAGTGATCCAGGGGCCCTACACACAGATACGCAGTATTTT. Its translation is CAISDPGALHTDTQYF. The chain is built from TRBV10-3 and TRBJ2-3; D might be TRBD1 (6 bases). The V gene's germline CDR1 is ENHRY and CDR2 SYGVKD. This CDR3 comprises 16 residues. Deletions cut 3 bases from V and 2 bases from J, with 15 bases between.

This chain joins TRBV11-2 and TRBJ1-4; D might be TRBD1 (5 bases). The V gene's germline CDR1 is SGHAT and CDR2 FQNNGV. Trimming pared 5 bases from V and 7 bases from J, leaving 11 bases between. This CDR3 is 13 amino acids long. The CDR3 DNA sequence: TGTGCCAGCAGCCCAGTTGGGGGTGAAAAACTGTTTTTT. Its translation: CASSPVGGEKLFF.

This clone was counted a single time. The chain employs TRBV25-1 and TRBJ2-5; D gene ambiguous. The CDR3 runs to 12 residues. V lost 2 bases and J 5 bases, leaving 6 bases between the germline ends. Germline V lookup: CDR1 MGHDK, CDR2 SYGVNS. The DNA of the CDR3 is TGTGCCAGCAGTGAAATAGGGGAGACCCAGTACTTC. It specifies CASSEIGETQYF.

The J gene is TRBJ1-4, the V gene TRBV30, with D possibly TRBD1 on 6 matching bases. The CDR3 length is 16 residues. Trimming cost V 3 bases and J 7 bases, with 21 bases left between them. Germline assignment: CDR1 GTSNPN and CDR2 SVGIG (reference sequence). The CDR3 region is CAWSPASQGRGEKLFF. The CDR3 DNA reads as TGTGCCTGGAGCCCAGCCTCACAGGGTCGGGGTGAAAAACTGTTTTTT.

This chain connects TRBV28 to TRBJ2-1, with 9 nucleotides matching TRBD2. The CDR3 runs 23 residues. Per the germline V gene, CDR1 is MDHEN and CDR2 is SYDVKM. V lost 1 base and J lost 0; bases outside the gene matches: 22. The CDR3, as DNA: TGTGCCAGCAGTTTATACCCCTTAAAACCCGGGACTAGCCTAGTCGGCTCCTACAATGAGCAGTTCTTC. Translated, it gives CASSLYPLKPGTSLVGSYNEQFF.

The chain carries TRBV6-5 and TRBJ2-2; D assignment may be TRBD1 or TRBD2 (6 bases each). V was cut by 8 bases and J by 0 bases, with 10 bases left in between. Germline V CDR1 and CDR2: MNHEY, SVGAGI. CDR3 length equals 14 residues. The DNA of the CDR3 is TGTGCCAGCGGAGGGGGGCCGAACACCGGGGAGCTGTTTTTT. Translating gives CASGGGPNTGELFF.

The chain has TRBV5-1 and TRBJ1-3; D might be TRBD1 (5 bases). The CDR3 has 15 amino acids. CDR1 is SGHRS and CDR2 is YFSETQ in the germline V gene. The ends were cut back, 3 bases at V and 0 bases at J, with 10 bases in the middle. CDR3 DNA: TGCGCCAGCAGCTCGATAACAGGCTCTGGAAACACCATATATTTT. Its translation: CASSSITGSGNTIYF.

V gene TRBV3-1 (or the pseudogene TRBV3-2) combines with J gene TRBJ1-2; 9 nucleotides align to TRBD1. The length of the CDR3 is 17 residues. Trimming removed 1 base from V and 5 bases from J; junction bases left unmatched: 11. The germline V gene encodes CDR1 LGHDT and CDR2 YNNKEL (reference sequence). For the CDR3, the DNA is TGTGCCAGCAGCCAAGTTGCCCCGGGACAGGGACCTTATGGCTACACCTTC. Its protein product is CASSQVAPGQGPYGYTF.